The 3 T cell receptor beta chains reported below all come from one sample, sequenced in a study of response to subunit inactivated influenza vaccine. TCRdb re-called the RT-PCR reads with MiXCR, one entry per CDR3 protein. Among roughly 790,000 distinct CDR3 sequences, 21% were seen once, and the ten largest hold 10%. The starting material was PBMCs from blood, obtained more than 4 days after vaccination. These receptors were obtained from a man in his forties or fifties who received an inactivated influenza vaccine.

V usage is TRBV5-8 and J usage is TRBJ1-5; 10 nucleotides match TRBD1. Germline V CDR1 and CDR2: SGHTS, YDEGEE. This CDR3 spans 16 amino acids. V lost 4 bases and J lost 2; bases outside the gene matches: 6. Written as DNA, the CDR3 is TGTGCCAGCAGCAGCGACAGGGGGCAGGGCAATCAGCCCCAGCATTTT. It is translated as CASSSDRGQGNQPQHF.

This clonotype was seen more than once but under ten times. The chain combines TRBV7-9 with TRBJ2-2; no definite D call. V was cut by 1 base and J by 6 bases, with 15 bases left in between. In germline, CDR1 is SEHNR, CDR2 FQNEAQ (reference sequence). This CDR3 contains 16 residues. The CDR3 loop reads CASSLDADPGPGELFF. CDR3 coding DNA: TGTGCCAGCAGCTTAGATGCAGACCCCGGTCCCGGGGAGCTGTTTTTT.

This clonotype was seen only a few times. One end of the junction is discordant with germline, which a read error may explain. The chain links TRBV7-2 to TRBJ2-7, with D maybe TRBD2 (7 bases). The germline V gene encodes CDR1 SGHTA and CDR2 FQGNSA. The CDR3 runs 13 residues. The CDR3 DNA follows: TGTGCCAGCAGTTTAGGGGGGGGGGACGAGCAGTACTTC. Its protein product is CASSLGGGDEQYF.